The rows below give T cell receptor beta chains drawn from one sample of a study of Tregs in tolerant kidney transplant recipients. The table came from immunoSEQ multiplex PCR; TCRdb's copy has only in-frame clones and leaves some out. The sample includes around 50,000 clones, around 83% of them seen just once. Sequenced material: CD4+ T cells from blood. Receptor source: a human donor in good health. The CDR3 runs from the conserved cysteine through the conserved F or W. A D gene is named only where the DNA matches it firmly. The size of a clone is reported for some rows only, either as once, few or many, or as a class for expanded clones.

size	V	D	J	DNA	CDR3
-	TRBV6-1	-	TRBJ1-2	TGTGCCAGCAGCCAAGCAGGGGCTGACTATGGCTACACCTTC	CASSQAGADYGYTF
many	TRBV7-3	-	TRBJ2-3	TGTGCCAGCAGCTTCCTCGGCGGGGGCCCTGGGGGCACAGATACGCAGTATTTT	CASSFLGGGPGGTDTQYF
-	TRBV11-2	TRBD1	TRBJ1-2	TGTGCCAGCAGCTCTAGCCTACAGGGGTTCTATGGCTACACCTTC	CASSSSLQGFYGYTF
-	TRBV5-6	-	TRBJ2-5	TGTGCCAGCAGCTTGGAGTTGTGGGGTTCAGAGACCCAGTACTTC	CASSLELWGSETQYF
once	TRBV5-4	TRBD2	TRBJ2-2	TGTGCCAGCAGCCTCCGACTAGCGGACACCGGGGAGCTGTTTTTT	CASSLRLADTGELFF
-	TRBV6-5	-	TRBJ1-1	TGTGCCAGCGGGAACACTGAAGCTTTCTTT	CASGNTEAFF
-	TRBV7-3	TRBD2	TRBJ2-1	TGTGCCAGCAGCGAGCGGGGCGGGATCAATGAGCAGTTCTTC	CASSERGGINEQFF
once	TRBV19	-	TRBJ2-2	TGTGCCAGTAGTATAATAGGGACACCCACCGGGGAGCTGTTTTTT	CASSIIGTPTGELFF
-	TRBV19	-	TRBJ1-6	TGTGCCAGTAATCAAGGGTCGGGATCACCCCTCCACTTT	CASNQGSGSPLHF
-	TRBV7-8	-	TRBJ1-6	TGTGCCAGCAGCTTACCAGGTCGGTCACCCCTCCACTTT	CASSLPGRSPLHF
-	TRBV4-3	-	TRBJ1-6	TGCGCCAGCAGCCAAGCACCGGGAAATTCACCCCTCCACTTT	CASSQAPGNSPLHF
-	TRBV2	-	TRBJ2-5	TGTGCCAGCAGTGAGGTCCAAGAGACCCAGTACTTC	CASSEVQETQYF
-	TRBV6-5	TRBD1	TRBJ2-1	TGTGCCAGCAGCCGGACAGGGGGCGCCTACAATGAGCAGTTCTTC	CASSRTGGAYNEQFF
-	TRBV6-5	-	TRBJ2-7	TGTGCCAGCAGTTACTTGACGGGGCACGGGAACGAGCAGTACTTC	CASSYLTGHGNEQYF
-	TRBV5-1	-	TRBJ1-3	TGCGCCAGCAGCTTGACGGTGACAGAGACTCTTGGAAACACCATATATTTT	CASSLTVTETLGNTIYF
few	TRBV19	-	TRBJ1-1	TGTGCCAGTCAGGACGGCACTGAAGCTTTCTTT	CASQDGTEAFF
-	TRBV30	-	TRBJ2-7	TGTGCCTGGAGCCCGGGAAGCCTTGGCGAGCAGTACTTC	CAWSPGSLGEQYF
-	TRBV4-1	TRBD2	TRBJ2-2	TGCGCCAGCAGCCAATCCCCCCGCGTTGGGGGGGGGAGCGGGGCGACCGGGGAGCTGTTTTTT	CASSQSPRVGGGSGATGELFF
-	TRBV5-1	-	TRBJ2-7	TGCGCCAGCAGCTTGTCGGGGGACCCTTTGTACGAGCAGTACTTC	CASSLSGDPLYEQYF
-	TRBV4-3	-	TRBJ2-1	TGCGCCAGCCGCGGCGAGAGCTACAATGAGCAGTTCTTC	CASRGESYNEQFF
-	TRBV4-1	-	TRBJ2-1	TGCGCCAGCAGCCAAAGAACTGGGAGCTCCTACAATGAGCAGTTCTTC	CASSQRTGSSYNEQFF
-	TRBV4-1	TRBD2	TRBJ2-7	TGCGCCAGCAGCCAAGATCCTAGCGGGGGCTACGAGCAGTACTTC	CASSQDPSGGYEQYF
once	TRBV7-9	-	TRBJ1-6	TGTGCCAGCAGCTTATCGGACCGTTTGACACCCCTCCACTTT	CASSLSDRLTPLHF
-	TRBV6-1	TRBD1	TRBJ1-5	TGTGCCAGCAGTGGCGGGACAGGGGGCAGCTATCAGCCCCAGCATTTT	CASSGGTGGSYQPQHF
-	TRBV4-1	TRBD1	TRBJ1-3	TGCGCCAGCAGCCAAGGACTGCAGGGGGCAGGAAACACCATATATTTT	CASSQGLQGAGNTIYF
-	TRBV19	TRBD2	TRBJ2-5	TGTGCCAGTAGTATGGGGGGACTAGGAAAAGAGACCCAGTACTTC	CASSMGGLGKETQYF
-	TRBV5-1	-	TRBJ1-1	TGCGCCAGCAGCTCACGAACGGGTTCGGACACTGAAGCTTTCTTT	CASSSRTGSDTEAFF
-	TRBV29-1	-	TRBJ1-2	TGCAGCGTTGGTCGTGGGAGGGCCTCGGGCTACACCTTC	CSVGRGRASGYTF
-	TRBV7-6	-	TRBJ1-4	TGTGCCAGCAGCCCGGACCTAAATGAAAAACTGTTTTTT	CASSPDLNEKLFF
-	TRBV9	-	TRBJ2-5	TGTGCCAGCAGCGTAGGCGGGCAGCAAGAGACCCAGTACTTC	CASSVGGQQETQYF
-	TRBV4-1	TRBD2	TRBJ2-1	TGCGCCAGCAGCCAAGAACCGGGACTAGTTGTTGAGCAGTTCTTC	CASSQEPGLVVEQFF
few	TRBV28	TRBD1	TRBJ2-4	TGTGCCACCTCACCCGTGACAGGGGGCGCAAACATTCAGTACTTC	CATSPVTGGANIQYF
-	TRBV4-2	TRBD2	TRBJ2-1	TGTGCCAGCAGCCAAGATGGTGGGAGGGTCGCTAGTGAGCAGTTCTTC	CASSQDGGRVASEQFF
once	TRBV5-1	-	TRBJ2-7	TGCGCCAGCAGCTTGGCCTGGGCAGGTTCCGAGCAGTACTTC	CASSLAWAGSEQYF
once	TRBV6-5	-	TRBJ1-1	TGTGCCAGCAGGAGGGGGGAACGGGAAGCTTTCTTT	CASRRGEREAFF
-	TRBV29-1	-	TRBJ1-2	TGCAGCGTTGTGAAGGGGGACTATGGCTACACCTTC	CSVVKGDYGYTF
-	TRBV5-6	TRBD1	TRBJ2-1	TGTGCCAGCAGCTTGATCCCCCCTAGGGGGCCCCGCAATGAGCAGTTCTTC	CASSLIPPRGPRNEQFF
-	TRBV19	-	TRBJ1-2	TGTGCCAGTAGTAATGGCCGGGGTGGCTACACCTTC	CASSNGRGGYTF
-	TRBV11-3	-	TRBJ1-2	TGTGCCAGCAGCTTCAGGACAGAGGGCGCGGGTGGCTACACCTTC	CASSFRTEGAGGYTF
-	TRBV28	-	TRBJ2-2	TGTGCCAGCAGCCCCGAGAGGGCCATCACCGGGGAGCTGTTTTTT	CASSPERAITGELFF
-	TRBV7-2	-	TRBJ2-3	TGTGCCAGCAGCCCTCCACAGCAGGGCTGGTGGGGCACAGATACGCAGTATTTT	CASSPPQQGWWGTDTQYF
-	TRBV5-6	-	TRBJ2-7	TGTGCCAGCAGCTCCTTCTTCGGGACGGGAGACTACGAGCAGTACTTC	CASSSFFGTGDYEQYF
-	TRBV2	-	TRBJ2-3	TGTGCCAGCAGTGAAGCTCAGACGGGAGTAACAGATACGCAGTATTTT	CASSEAQTGVTDTQYF
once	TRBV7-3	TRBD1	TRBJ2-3	TGTGCCAGCAGCTTAACGCTGACAGGGGCAGATACGCAGTATTTT	CASSLTLTGADTQYF
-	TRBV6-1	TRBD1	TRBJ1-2	TGTGCCAGCAGTGCTCTCCAACAGGGGTCCCTGAGCTACACCTTC	CASSALQQGSLSYTF
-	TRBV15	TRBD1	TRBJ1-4	TGTGCCACCAGCAGATCGACAGGGGAAAGGGAAAAACTGTTTTTT	CATSRSTGEREKLFF
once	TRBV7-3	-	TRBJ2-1	TGTGCCAGCAGCTTGGGTACCTACAATGAGCAGTTCTTC	CASSLGTYNEQFF
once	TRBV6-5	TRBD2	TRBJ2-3	TGTGCCAGCAGCTACTCCTCTAGCGGTGCAGATACGCAGTATTTT	CASSYSSSGADTQYF
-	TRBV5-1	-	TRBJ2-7	TGCGCCAGCAGCCCGTGGACTTCAGATCCCTACGAGCAGTACTTC	CASSPWTSDPYEQYF
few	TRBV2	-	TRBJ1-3	TGTGCCAGCAGTGTTTATCAGATGAGCTCTGGAAACACCATATATTTT	CASSVYQMSSGNTIYF
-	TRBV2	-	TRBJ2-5	TGTGCCAGCAGTGAAGAGAAGACCCAGTACTTC	CASSEEKTQYF